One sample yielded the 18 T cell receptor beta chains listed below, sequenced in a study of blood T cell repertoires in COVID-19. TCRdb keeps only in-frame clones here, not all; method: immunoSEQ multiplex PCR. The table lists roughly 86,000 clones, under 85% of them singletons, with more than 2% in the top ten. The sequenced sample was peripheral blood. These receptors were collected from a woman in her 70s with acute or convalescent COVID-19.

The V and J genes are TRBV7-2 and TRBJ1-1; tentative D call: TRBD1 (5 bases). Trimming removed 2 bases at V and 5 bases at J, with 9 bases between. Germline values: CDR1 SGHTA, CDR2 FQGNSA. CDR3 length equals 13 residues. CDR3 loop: CASSLFRGTEAFF. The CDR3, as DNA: TGTGCCAGCAGCTTATTCCGGGGGACTGAAGCTTTCTTT.

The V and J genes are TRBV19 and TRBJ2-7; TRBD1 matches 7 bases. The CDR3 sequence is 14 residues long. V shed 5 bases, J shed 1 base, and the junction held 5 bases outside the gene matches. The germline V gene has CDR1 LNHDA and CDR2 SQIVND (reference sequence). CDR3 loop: CASSVGTASYEQYF. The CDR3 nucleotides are TGTGCCAGTAGTGTTGGGACAGCATCCTACGAGCAGTACTTC.

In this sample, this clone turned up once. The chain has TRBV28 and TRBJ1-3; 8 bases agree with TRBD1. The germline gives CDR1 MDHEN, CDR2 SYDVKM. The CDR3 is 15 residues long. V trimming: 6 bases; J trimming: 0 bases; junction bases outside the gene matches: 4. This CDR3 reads CASSPGGSSGNTIYF. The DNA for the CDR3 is TGTGCCAGCAGCCCAGGGGGCAGCTCTGGAAACACCATATATTTT.

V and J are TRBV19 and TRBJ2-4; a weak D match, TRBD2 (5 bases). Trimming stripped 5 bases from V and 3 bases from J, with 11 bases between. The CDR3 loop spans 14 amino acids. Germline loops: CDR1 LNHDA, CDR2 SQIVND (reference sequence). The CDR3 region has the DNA TGTGCCAGTAGTTCCGGGGATGTCAAAAACATTCAGTACTTC. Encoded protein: CASSSGDVKNIQYF.

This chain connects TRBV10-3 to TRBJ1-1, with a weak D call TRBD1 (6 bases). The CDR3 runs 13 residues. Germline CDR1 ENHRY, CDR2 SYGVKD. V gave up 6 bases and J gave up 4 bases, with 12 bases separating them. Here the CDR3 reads CAISTGTRTEAFF. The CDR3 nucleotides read TGTGCCATCAGCACCGGGACACGCACTGAAGCTTTCTTT.

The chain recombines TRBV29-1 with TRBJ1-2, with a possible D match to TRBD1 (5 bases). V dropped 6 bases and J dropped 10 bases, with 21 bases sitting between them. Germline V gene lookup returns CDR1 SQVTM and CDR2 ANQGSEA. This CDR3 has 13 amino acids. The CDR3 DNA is TGCAGCGTACAACCATCCGCCGGGGGTATCTACACCTTC. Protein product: CSVQPSAGGIYTF. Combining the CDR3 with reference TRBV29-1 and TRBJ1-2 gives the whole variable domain SAVISQKPSRDICQRGTSLTIQCQVDSQVTMMFWYRQQPGQSLTLIATANQGSEATYESGFVIDKFPISRPNLTFSTLTVSNMSPEDSSIYLCSVQPSAGGIYTFGSGTRLTVV.

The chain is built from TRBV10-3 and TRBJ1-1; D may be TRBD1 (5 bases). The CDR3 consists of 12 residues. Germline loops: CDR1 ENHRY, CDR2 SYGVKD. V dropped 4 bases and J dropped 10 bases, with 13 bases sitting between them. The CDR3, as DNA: TGTGCCATCAGTGCGGAGGGGCCGGGAGCTTTCTTT. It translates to CAISAEGPGAFF.

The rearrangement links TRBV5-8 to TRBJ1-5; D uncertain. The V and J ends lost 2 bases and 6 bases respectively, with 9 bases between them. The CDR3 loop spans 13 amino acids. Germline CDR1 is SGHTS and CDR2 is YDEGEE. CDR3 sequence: CASSLTPVQPQHF. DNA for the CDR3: TGTGCCAGCAGCTTAACCCCGGTTCAGCCCCAGCATTTT.

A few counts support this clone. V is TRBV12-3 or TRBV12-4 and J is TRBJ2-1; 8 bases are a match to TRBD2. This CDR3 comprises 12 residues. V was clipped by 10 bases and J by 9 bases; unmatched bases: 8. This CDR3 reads CAIPAGGSEQFF. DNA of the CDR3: TGTGCCATCCCGGCGGGGGGCAGTGAGCAGTTCTTC.

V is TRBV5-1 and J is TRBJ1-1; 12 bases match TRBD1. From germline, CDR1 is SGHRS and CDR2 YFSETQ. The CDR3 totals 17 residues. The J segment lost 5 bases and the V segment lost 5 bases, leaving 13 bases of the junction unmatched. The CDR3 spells CASRRTGTGGAGTEAFF. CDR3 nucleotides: TGCGCCAGCAGGAGAACCGGGACAGGGGGCGCGGGGACTGAAGCTTTCTTT.

The CDR3: CASSPGAGSPLHF. CDR3 nucleotide sequence: TGTGCCAGCTCACCAGGGGCTGGTTCACCCCTCCACTTT. The chain combines TRBV18 with TRBJ1-6, with D tentatively TRBD1 (5 bases). Trimming took off 2 bases at V and 9 bases at J, with 8 bases between the two ends. CDR3 length: 13 residues. Per germline, CDR1 KGHSH and CDR2 LQKENI.

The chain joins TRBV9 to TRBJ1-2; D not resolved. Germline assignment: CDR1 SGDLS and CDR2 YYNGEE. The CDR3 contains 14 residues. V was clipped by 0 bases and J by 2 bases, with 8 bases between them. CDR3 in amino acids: CASSVARGNYGYTF. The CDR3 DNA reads TGTGCCAGCAGCGTAGCTCGGGGAAACTATGGCTACACCTTC.

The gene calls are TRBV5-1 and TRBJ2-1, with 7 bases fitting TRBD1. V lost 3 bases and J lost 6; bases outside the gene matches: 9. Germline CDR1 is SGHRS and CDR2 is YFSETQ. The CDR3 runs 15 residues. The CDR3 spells CASSSGARGRNEQFF. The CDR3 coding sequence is TGCGCCAGCAGCTCTGGGGCGAGGGGGCGCAATGAGCAGTTCTTC.

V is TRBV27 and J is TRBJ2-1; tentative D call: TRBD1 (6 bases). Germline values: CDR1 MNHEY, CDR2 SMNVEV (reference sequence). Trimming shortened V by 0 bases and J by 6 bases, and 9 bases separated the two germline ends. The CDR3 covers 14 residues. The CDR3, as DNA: TGTGCCAGCAGTTTATCCGCAGGGGTCAATGAGCAGTTCTTC. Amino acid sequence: CASSLSAGVNEQFF.

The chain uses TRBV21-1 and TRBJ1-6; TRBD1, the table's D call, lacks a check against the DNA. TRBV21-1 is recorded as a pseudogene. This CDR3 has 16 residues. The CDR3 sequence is CASSRITDRVFSPLHF. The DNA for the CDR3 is TGTGCCAGCAGCAGAATTACGGACAGGGTTTTTTCACCCCTCCACTTT.

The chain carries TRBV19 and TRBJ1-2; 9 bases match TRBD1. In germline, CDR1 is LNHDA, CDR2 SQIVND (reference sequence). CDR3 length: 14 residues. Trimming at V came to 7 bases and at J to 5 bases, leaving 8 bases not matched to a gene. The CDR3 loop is CASIRDRDSYGYTF. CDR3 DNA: TGTGCCAGTATCCGGGACAGGGATTCGTATGGCTACACCTTC.

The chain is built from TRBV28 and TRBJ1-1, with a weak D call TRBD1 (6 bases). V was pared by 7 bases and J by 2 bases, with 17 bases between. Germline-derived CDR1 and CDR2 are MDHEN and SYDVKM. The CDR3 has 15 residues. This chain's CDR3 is CASTFTTGYNTEAFF. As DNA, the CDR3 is TGTGCCAGCACTTTCACAACAGGGTACAACACTGAAGCTTTCTTT.

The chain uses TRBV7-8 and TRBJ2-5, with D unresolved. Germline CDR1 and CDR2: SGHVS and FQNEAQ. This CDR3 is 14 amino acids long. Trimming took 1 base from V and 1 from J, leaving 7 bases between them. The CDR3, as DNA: TGTGCCAGCAGCTTAGTAACATCCCAAGAGACCCAGTACTTC. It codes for CASSLVTSQETQYF.